What follows describes a single T cell receptor (beta chain). Its antigen is undetermined. This sample is drawn from a study of cytomegalovirus exposure and HLA in healthy donors. Sequencing used immunoSEQ multiplex PCR; TCRdb keeps in-frame clones, though not all of them. The table lists about 44,000 clones, approximately 93% of them singletons, with approximately 2.1% in the top ten. Findings and limits, study-wide: It was found in a later analysis that first-cohort TCR clusters tended to co-occur in the 130 or so validation repertoires.

The sequencing input was PBMCs. This clonotype was obtained from a woman under 30 in good health and CMV-seronegative.

The CDR3: CASTRPGQGVGQPQHF. CDR3 nucleotide sequence: TGTGCCAGTACCCGACCGGGACAGGGCGTGGGACAGCCCCAGCATTTT. J is TRBJ1-5 and V is TRBV19, with 9 bases lining up with TRBD1. The ends lost 7 bases at V and 7 bases at J; junction bases unmatched: 14. Germline-derived CDR1 and CDR2 are LNHDA and SQIVND (reference sequence). The CDR3 covers 16 residues.